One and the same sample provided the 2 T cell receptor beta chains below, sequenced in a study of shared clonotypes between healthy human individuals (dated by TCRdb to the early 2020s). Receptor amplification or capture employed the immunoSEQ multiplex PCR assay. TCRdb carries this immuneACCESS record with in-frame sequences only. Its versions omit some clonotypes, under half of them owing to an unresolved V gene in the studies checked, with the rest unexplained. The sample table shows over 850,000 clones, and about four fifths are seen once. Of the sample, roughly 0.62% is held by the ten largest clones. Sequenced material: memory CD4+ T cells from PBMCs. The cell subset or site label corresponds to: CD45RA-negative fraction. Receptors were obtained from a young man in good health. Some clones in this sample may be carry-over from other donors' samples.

CDR3 DNA: TGTGCCAGCAGCTCGCATAGCGGGAGCGGTGCCTGGGGGGGCACCGGGGAGCTGTTTTTT. It translates to CASSSHSGSGAWGGTGELFF. The chain employs TRBV4-2 and TRBJ2-2; 9 bases match TRBD2. This CDR3 is built from 20 residues. J was trimmed by 4 bases and V by 5 bases; bases with no gene match: 20. CDR1 and CDR2 from the germline V gene are LGHNA and YNFKEQ.

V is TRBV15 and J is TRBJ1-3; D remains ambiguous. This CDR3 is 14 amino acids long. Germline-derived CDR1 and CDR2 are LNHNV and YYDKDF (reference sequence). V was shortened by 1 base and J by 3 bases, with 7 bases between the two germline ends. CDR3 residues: CATSRGAVGNTIYF. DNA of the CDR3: TGTGCCACCAGCAGAGGGGCAGTTGGAAACACCATATATTTT.